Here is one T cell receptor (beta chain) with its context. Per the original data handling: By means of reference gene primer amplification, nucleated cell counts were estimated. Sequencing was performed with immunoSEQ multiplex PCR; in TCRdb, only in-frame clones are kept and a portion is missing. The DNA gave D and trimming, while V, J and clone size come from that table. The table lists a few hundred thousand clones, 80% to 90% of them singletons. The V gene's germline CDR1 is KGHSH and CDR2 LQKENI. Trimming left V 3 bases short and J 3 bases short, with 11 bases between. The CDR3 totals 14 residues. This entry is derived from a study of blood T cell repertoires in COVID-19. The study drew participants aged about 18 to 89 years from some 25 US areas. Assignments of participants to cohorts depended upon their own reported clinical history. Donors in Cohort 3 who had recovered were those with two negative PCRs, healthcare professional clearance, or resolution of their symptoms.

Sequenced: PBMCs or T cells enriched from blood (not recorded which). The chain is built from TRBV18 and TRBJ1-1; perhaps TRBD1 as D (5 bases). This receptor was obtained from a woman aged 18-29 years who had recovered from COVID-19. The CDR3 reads CASSPKEGYTEAFF. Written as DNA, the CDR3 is TGTGCCAGCTCACCTAAGGAGGGGTACACTGAAGCTTTCTTT.